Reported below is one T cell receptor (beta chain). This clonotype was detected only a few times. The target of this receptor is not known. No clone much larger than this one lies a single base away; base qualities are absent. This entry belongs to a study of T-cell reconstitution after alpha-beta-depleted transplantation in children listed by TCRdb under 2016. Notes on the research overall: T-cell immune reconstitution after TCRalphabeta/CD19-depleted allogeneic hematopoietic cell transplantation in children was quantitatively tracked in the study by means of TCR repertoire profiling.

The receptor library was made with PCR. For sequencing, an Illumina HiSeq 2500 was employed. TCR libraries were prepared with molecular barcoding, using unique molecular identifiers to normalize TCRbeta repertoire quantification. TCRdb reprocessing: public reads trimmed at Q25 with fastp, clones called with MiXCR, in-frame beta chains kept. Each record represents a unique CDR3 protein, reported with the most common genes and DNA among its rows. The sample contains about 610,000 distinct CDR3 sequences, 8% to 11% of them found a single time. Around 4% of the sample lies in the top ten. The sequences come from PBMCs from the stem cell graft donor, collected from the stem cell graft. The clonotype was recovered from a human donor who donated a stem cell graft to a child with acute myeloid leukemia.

CDR3 sequence: CSVGQNTDTQYF. The base sequence is TGCAGCGTTGGACAGAACACAGATACGCAGTATTTT. Recombination connected TRBV29-1 to TRBJ2-3; the D gene is possibly TRBD1, with 5 bases matching. Taken from cysteine to phenylalanine, the CDR3 has 12 residues. The entry retains the CDR3 DNA only, 36 bases that are in frame from base 1. V is reduced by 4 bases and J by 2 bases, leaving a spacing of 7 bases between them. Per the germline V gene, SQVTM is the CDR1 and ANQGSEA is the CDR2.